Sequencing of this T cell receptor beta chain was carried out in a study of T-cell memory formation after mild COVID-19. Across the study: TCR clusters were largely donor specific.

Germline V gene data show CDR1 as SEHNR and CDR2 as FQNEAQ (reference sequence). Losses at the gene ends were 11 bases for V and 2 bases for J; bases not matched to a gene: 11. The CDR3 consists of 15 residues. With constant-segment primers, 5'RACE yielded cDNA libraries of TCR alpha and TCR beta that carried sample barcodes and UMIs. TCRdb independently ran MiXCR on the 5' RACE reads; one entry per CDR3 protein. The sample yields 110,000 to 150,000 distinct CDR3 sequences, about 23% seen once. This clonotype was found a few times. Its antigen is as yet unknown. Study-wide results and limits: CD4/CD8 balance held among clones contracting day 15 to 85, and later expanders leaned CD4+. CD8+ contracting clones occupied EMRA, while CD4+ ones occupied mainly CM and EM.

Sequenced input: PBMCs or a T cell subset sorted from them (not recorded which). This sequence joins TRBV7-9 and TRBJ2-4; TRBD2 aligns across 8 bases. This clonotype was sampled from an adult woman who had mild COVID-19 (a few samples of this study predate the infection). Cell type and time point are not known. CDR3 coding DNA: TGTGCCGCAAGAGACCCGGGGGGGACCAAAAACATTCAGTACTTC. Amino acids: CAARDPGGTKNIQYF.